This TCR beta chain was found in a study of cytomegalovirus exposure and HLA in healthy donors. PCR was performed using 60 Vbeta and 13 Jbeta primers. Here immunoSEQ multiplex PCR was the method, and the copy in TCRdb shows in-frame clones only, minus some. The sample has over 150,000 clones, roughly 75% seen once. V was pared by 8 bases and J by 4 bases, with 13 bases between. The CDR3 is 13 residues long. As for this clone: The antigen is undetermined.

General observations from the study: Most CMV-associated TCR beta chains were later found to appear HLA-restricted.

The TCR was taken from a woman aged 45-59 years in good health and CMV-seropositive. The specimen sequenced was PBMCs. The chain uses TRBV5-3 and TRBJ1-5; D uncertain. TRBV5-3 has ORF status, its function being uncertain. Here the CDR3 reads CASAGVLNQPQHF. The CDR3, as DNA: TGTGCCAGCGCAGGCGTCCTTAATCAGCCCCAGCATTTT.